This is a list of T cell receptor beta chains from one sample in a study of T-cell reconstitution after alpha-beta-depleted transplantation in children. TCRdb ran MiXCR on the PCR reads and lists one entry per CDR3 protein. The table lists approximately 650,000 distinct CDR3 sequences, over 10% of them singletons. Sequencing was performed on PBMCs, taken before TCRalphabeta/CD19-depleted stem cell transplant. These receptors were collected from a girl aged 2 to 9 with congenital amegakaryocytic thrombocytopenia, due to receive a stem cell transplant. CDR3s leave out the opening cysteine and the closing phenylalanine or tryptophan. The D gene is left open where the match is weak.

D gene	V gene	CDR3 protein
-	TRBV7-3	ASSLTGRGETQY
TRBD2	TRBV5-1	ASSLYTSGSNEQF
-	TRBV29-1	SVEAENYEQY
TRBD2	TRBV12-3/TRBV12-4	ASSRGLLARGDTQY
TRBD1	TRBV20-1	SAQGESYNEQF
-	TRBV20-1	SARDPALNQPQH
TRBD2	TRBV7-8	ASTPGTRSYEQY
TRBD2	TRBV7-2	ASSPTSDEQY
-	TRBV7-9	ASSPRSDWEYEQY
TRBD1	TRBV25-1	ASSDRDSSYEQY
TRBD1	TRBV29-1	SAVTGENQPQH
TRBD2	TRBV12-3/TRBV12-4	ASSIGTSGLNEQF
-	TRBV5-1	ASSGGYVGYGYT
-	TRBV5-1	ASSLARYEVGKRDTQY
TRBD2	TRBV7-6	ASSFAAGPYEQY
-	TRBV27	ASTPEPRYNYGYT
-	TRBV24-1	ATSMRGFGELF
-	TRBV19	ASSSAVGPRGHEQY
-	TRBV20-1	SARVIARTGYEQY
TRBD2	TRBV10-3	AISTPGLGGPGELF
-	TRBV29-1	SVERSRDGYT
-	TRBV7-9	ASTTVSYNEQF
TRBD1	TRBV5-1	ASSLTGGNGNTIY
-	TRBV5-1	ASSPPGSTDTQY
-	TRBV4-1	ASSQGDRDNTDTQY
-	TRBV28	ASSLWGARETSTDTQY
TRBD2	TRBV20-1	SAILAGAHEQY
TRBD2	TRBV12-3/TRBV12-4	ASSVGGPQF
-	TRBV10-3	AISERSLEQF
TRBD2	TRBV20-1	SATKPGTSLYEQY
-	TRBV29-1	SVVGGLAGANVLT
TRBD2	TRBV5-1	ASSLLPGTSGGADTQY
TRBD2	TRBV20-1	SARDYGRTSGTDEQF
-	TRBV9	ASSAWQSTQETQY
-	TRBV2	ASIMRASLAKNIQY
-	TRBV4-1	ASSQVITGKYSNQPQH
TRBD2	TRBV20-1	SAREGLAGPEQF
TRBD2	TRBV20-1	SARPPGGSEQY
-	TRBV15	ATSRDGRTLPYEQY
TRBD2	TRBV20-1	SADRLAKYEQY
TRBD2	TRBV20-1	SSGPYNEQF
TRBD2	TRBV5-1	ASSFRDYLSGELF
-	TRBV12-3/TRBV12-4	ASSLNLEETQY
TRBD1	TRBV12-3/TRBV12-4	ASMFRTGYNEQF
-	TRBV20-1	SARDVTVAHGYT
-	TRBV7-7	ASVQMGYGYT
-	TRBV5-8	ASSLTRDPAFEF
-	TRBV7-2	ASSSRTSNQPQH